One sample yielded the 28 T cell receptor beta chains listed below, sequenced in a study of blood T cell repertoires in COVID-19. Data came from immunoSEQ multiplex PCR; TCRdb stores just in-frame clones and leaves some out. The sample holds around 58,000 clones, 90% seen once. Sequenced sample: peripheral blood. The source is a human donor with active COVID-19. The donor label of this sample is uncertain.

The chain links TRBV11-1 to TRBJ1-1; 12 nucleotides match TRBD1. CDR3 length: 15 residues. Germline V lookup: CDR1 SGHAT, CDR2 FQDESV (reference sequence). The J segment lost 0 bases and the V segment lost 5 bases, leaving 1 base of the junction unmatched. CDR3 sequence: CASSGTGGLNTEAFF. The DNA for the CDR3 is TGTGCCAGCAGCGGGACAGGGGGCCTGAACACTGAAGCTTTCTTT.

This chain uses TRBV19 with TRBJ2-7; 8 bases match TRBD1. The CDR3 length is 14 residues. CDR1 is LNHDA, CDR2 SQIVND, per germline (reference sequence). V shed 8 bases and J 2 bases; nucleotides not matched to a gene: 8. As DNA, the CDR3 is TGTGCCAGTGCGAAACAGGGGGACCCCTACGAGCAGTACTTC. Translation gives CASAKQGDPYEQYF.

The gene calls are TRBV6-5 and TRBJ2-5; 9 bases agree with TRBD2. The V gene end was trimmed by 8 bases and the J gene end by 5 bases; junction bases not matched to a gene: 9. This CDR3 has 14 amino acids. The V gene's germline CDR1 is MNHEY and CDR2 SVGAGI. CDR3 amino acids: CASAGGPGEETQYF. The CDR3 coding sequence is TGTGCCAGCGCGGGGGGGCCAGGGGAGGAGACCCAGTACTTC.

V gene TRBV3-1 (or the pseudogene TRBV3-2) combines with J gene TRBJ2-7, with 10 bases lining up with TRBD2. The CDR3 has 18 amino acids. Germline assignment: CDR1 LGHDT and CDR2 YNNKEL (reference sequence). The trim removed 0 bases at V and 2 bases at J, leaving 10 bases unmatched. The CDR3 coding sequence is TGTGCCAGCAGCCAAGATGGGGGGCTAGCGGGAGCGCCCTACGAGCAGTACTTC. Its translation: CASSQDGGLAGAPYEQYF.

CDR3 protein: CASSVRTGPGETQYF. The CDR3 DNA is TGTGCCAGCAGCGTGAGGACAGGGCCCGGAGAGACCCAGTACTTC. The chain links TRBV9 to TRBJ2-5; 8 bases align to TRBD1. V shed 2 bases, J shed 4 bases, and the junction held 7 bases outside the gene matches. The CDR3 contains 15 residues. Germline CDR1 is SGDLS and CDR2 is YYNGEE.

There are a few counts of this clone. This rearrangement joins TRBV5-4 to TRBJ1-2; 12 bases are shared with TRBD1. CDR1 and CDR2 from the germline V gene are SGHNT and YYREEE (reference sequence). CDR3 length equals 13 residues. With V trimmed by 4 bases and J by 8 bases, 3 bases remained unmatched. The CDR3 region has the DNA TGTGCCAGCAGCGGGGACAGGGGGCCAGGCTACACCTTC. Translating gives CASSGDRGPGYTF.

The V gene is TRBV18, the J gene TRBJ2-7; D is undetermined. V was pared by 2 bases and J by 0 bases, with 11 bases between. This CDR3 region has 15 residues. Looked up from germline, CDR1 is KGHSH and CDR2 is LQKENI. CDR3 DNA sequence: TGTGCCAGCTCACCAGGGCAGTCCTTCTCCTACGAGCAGTACTTC. Translated, it gives CASSPGQSFSYEQYF.

J is TRBJ1-5 and V is TRBV6-1, with a weak D call TRBD1 (6 bases). Deletions cut 0 bases from V and 0 bases from J, with 12 bases between. This CDR3 is 17 amino acids long. Germline CDR1 and CDR2: MNHNS and SASEGT. The chain's CDR3 is CASSEARTVYSNQPQHF. CDR3 DNA sequence: TGTGCCAGCAGTGAAGCCAGGACAGTATATAGCAATCAGCCCCAGCATTTT.

This chain links TRBV12-3 or TRBV12-4 with TRBJ2-7; D perhaps matches TRBD2 (5 bases). The CDR3 has 11 residues. Trimming stripped 5 bases from V and 6 bases from J, with 8 bases between. The CDR3 DNA reads as TGTGCCAGCAGTGTGACTACCGAGCAGTACTTC. This gives the protein CASSVTTEQYF.

The rearrangement links TRBV11-2 to TRBJ2-2, with D hard to call. The germline V and J ends were trimmed by 5 bases and 4 bases, with 11 bases remaining between them. This CDR3 has 14 amino acids. CDR1 and CDR2 (germline): SGHAT, FQNNGV. The CDR3 nucleotides are TGTGCCAGCAGCGCAGACTGGATCACCGGGGAGCTGTTTTTT. Translation: CASSADWITGELFF.

The chain links TRBV27 to TRBJ1-6; D may be TRBD1 (5 bases). Trimming removed 8 bases from V and 9 bases from J, with 20 bases in between. Looked up from germline, CDR1 is MNHEY and CDR2 is SMNVEV (reference sequence). The CDR3 loop spans 15 amino acids. This CDR3 reads CASRPWGSGGSPLHF. Written as DNA, the CDR3 is TGTGCCAGCCGCCCGTGGGGCTCCGGGGGTTCACCCCTCCACTTT.

This chain links TRBV4-1 with TRBJ2-3; tentatively, D is TRBD2 (5 bases). V was pared by 4 bases and J by 6 bases, with 14 bases between. This CDR3 spans 14 amino acids. Looked up from germline, CDR1 is MGHRA and CDR2 is YSYEKL. This CDR3 reads CASSPLGVRDTQYF. In DNA form, the CDR3 reads TGCGCCAGCAGCCCCCTCGGGGTCAGGGATACGCAGTATTTT.

The V gene is TRBV5-3, the J gene TRBJ1-4, with D perhaps TRBD1 (6 bases). TRBV5-3 is identified as an open reading frame with a role that is uncertain. The CDR3 covers 15 residues. Trimming left V 0 bases short and J 6 bases short, with 12 bases between. The CDR3, as DNA: TGTGCCAGAAGCTTGGAGCCAGGGGAGTATGAAAAACTGTTTTTT. Protein sequence: CARSLEPGEYEKLFF.

The chain links TRBV27 to TRBJ1-1; D may be TRBD1 (6 bases). The CDR3 runs 15 residues. Germline CDR1 MNHEY, CDR2 SMNVEV (reference sequence). V was cut by 4 bases and J by 6 bases, with 18 bases left in between. The CDR3: CASSSLGQGRAEAFF. CDR3 bases: TGTGCCAGCAGTTCCCTCGGCCAGGGGAGGGCTGAAGCTTTCTTT.

This chain joins TRBV7-9 and TRBJ2-7; 7 bases are shared with TRBD2. The CDR3 is 15 amino acids. Germline CDR1 and CDR2: SEHNR and FQNEAQ (reference sequence). The V and J ends lost 6 bases and 2 bases, in that order; junction bases with no gene match: 10. The CDR3 is CASRDYRGDAYEQYF. CDR3 nucleotide sequence: TGTGCCAGCAGGGATTATCGGGGGGACGCCTACGAGCAGTACTTC.

The chain recombines TRBV12-5 with TRBJ2-7; 7 bases are shared with TRBD1. This CDR3 has 14 amino acids. After removal of 1 base from V and 3 bases from J, the junction contained 3 bases not matched to a gene. The germline CDR1 and CDR2 sequences are LGHNT and FRNRAP. The DNA for the CDR3 is TGTGCTAGTGGTTTGGAAAGGGACAGCTACGAGCAGTACTTC. Encoded protein: CASGLERDSYEQYF. The full variable domain, in which reference TRBV12-5 and TRBJ2-7 provide the parts outside the CDR3, is DARVTQTPRHKVTEMGQEVTMRCQPILGHNTVFWYRQTMMQGLELLAYFRNRAPLDDSGMPKDRFSAEMPDATLATLKIQPSEPRDSAVYFCASGLERDSYEQYFGPGTRLTVT.

The chain recombines TRBV9 with TRBJ2-1, with 10 bases matching TRBD1. The V gene's germline CDR1 is SGDLS and CDR2 YYNGEE. The V gene end was trimmed by 5 bases and the J gene end by 12 bases; junction bases not matched to a gene: 5. The CDR3 length is 12 residues. CDR3 protein: CASRGTGEVQFF. The CDR3 DNA sequence: TGTGCCAGCAGAGGGACAGGGGAGGTGCAGTTCTTC.

The chain employs TRBV15 and TRBJ1-2; D is perhaps TRBD1 (5 bases). CDR3 size: 14 residues. Germline lookup yields CDR1 LNHNV and CDR2 YYDKDF (reference sequence). Trimming stripped 0 bases from V and 4 bases from J, with 9 bases between. The CDR3: CATSRDETAYGYTF. The CDR3 DNA sequence: TGTGCCACCAGCAGAGATGAGACAGCCTATGGCTACACCTTC.

This chain's CDR3 is CASSVPGLNTGELFF. In DNA, the CDR3 is TGCGCCAGCAGCGTCCCGGGACTAAACACCGGGGAGCTGTTTTTT. The chain combines TRBV5-1 with TRBJ2-2; 7 bases line up with TRBD2. The germline CDR1 and CDR2 sequences are SGHRS and YFSETQ. CDR3 length: 15 amino acids. Trimming removed 4 bases from V and 2 bases from J; junction bases left unmatched: 5.

The J gene is TRBJ1-1, the V gene TRBV28; the D is unclear. Germline V gene sequence: CDR1 MDHEN, CDR2 SYDVKM. Trimming removed 2 bases at V and 3 bases at J, with 13 bases between. The CDR3 has 15 amino acids. CDR3 DNA sequence: TGTGCCAGCAGTTTAAGCCCCGGCGGGGACACTGAAGCTTTCTTT. This translates into CASSLSPGGDTEAFF.

The gene calls are TRBV5-4 and TRBJ1-6, with 7 bases that match TRBD1. This CDR3 has 17 amino acids. J gave up 9 bases and V 0 bases, and 12 bases lay outside the gene matches. Germline V gene data show CDR1 as SGHNT and CDR2 as YYREEE (reference sequence). CDR3 loop: CASSLEQGELSRSPLHF. DNA for the CDR3: TGTGCCAGCAGCTTGGAGCAGGGGGAGCTGAGTCGTTCACCCCTCCACTTT.

The rearrangement links TRBV5-1 to TRBJ2-7; 9 bases align to TRBD2. The CDR3 is 15 amino acids. The J segment lost 5 bases and the V segment lost 2 bases, leaving 8 bases of the junction unmatched. The germline V gene has CDR1 SGHRS and CDR2 YFSETQ. CDR3 in amino acids: CASSFSSGSVDEQYF. DNA for the CDR3: TGCGCCAGCAGCTTTAGTAGCGGGAGTGTAGACGAGCAGTACTTC.

The chain is built from TRBV7-2 and TRBJ2-7; D possibly corresponds to TRBD1 (5 bases). The CDR3 runs 13 residues. Per the germline V gene, CDR1 is SGHTA and CDR2 is FQGNSA. The V gene lost 6 bases and the J gene lost 6 bases, with 15 bases spanning the gap. CDR3 sequence reads: CASRPQGAFEQYF. The CDR3 DNA reads as TGTGCCAGCAGGCCTCAAGGGGCCTTCGAGCAGTACTTC.

The table lists this clone with a count of one. V and J are TRBV30 and TRBJ1-6; D gene uncertain. Germline CDR1 is GTSNPN and CDR2 is SVGIG (reference sequence). V shed 0 bases and J shed 5 bases, with 8 bases lying between them. The CDR3 has 14 amino acids. CDR3 region: CAWSVWANNSPLHF. Written as DNA, the CDR3 is TGTGCCTGGAGTGTTTGGGCTAATAATTCACCCCTCCACTTT.

The rearrangement links TRBV29-1 to TRBJ2-1; D perhaps matches TRBD1 (5 bases). Germline CDR1 and CDR2: SQVTM and ANQGSEA. The CDR3 length is 12 residues. V gave up 3 bases and J gave up 11 bases, with 14 bases separating them. CDR3 region: CSVDDYRGQQFF. In DNA form, the CDR3 reads TGCAGCGTTGACGATTATAGGGGTCAGCAGTTCTTC.

The rearrangement joins TRBV11-2 to TRBJ2-1; 7 bases line up with TRBD2. Germline assignment: CDR1 SGHAT and CDR2 FQNNGV. The CDR3 is 15 amino acids. Unmatched junction bases numbered 2, after V lost 1 base and J lost 2 bases. This CDR3 is CASSLAGGAYNEQFF. The CDR3 region has the DNA TGTGCCAGCAGCTTAGCGGGAGGTGCCTACAATGAGCAGTTCTTC.

V gene TRBV4-1 combines with J gene TRBJ2-3; D remains ambiguous. V was shortened by 3 bases and J by 0 bases, with 10 bases between the two germline ends. This CDR3 comprises 15 residues. The germline V gene has CDR1 MGHRA and CDR2 YSYEKL. For the CDR3, the DNA is TGCGCCAGCAGCCACGCCTCACAGAGCACAGATACGCAGTATTTT. This codes for CASSHASQSTDTQYF.

The chain combines TRBV2 with TRBJ1-4; D might be TRBD1 (5 bases). CDR3 size: 14 residues. The V and J ends lost 7 bases and 6 bases respectively, with 15 bases between them. The germline V gene encodes CDR1 SNHLY and CDR2 FYNNEI. The CDR3 DNA reads TGTGCCAGCAAACGGACAATAGACCATGAAAAACTGTTTTTT. The encoded protein is CASKRTIDHEKLFF.